This T cell receptor (beta chain) derives from a study of shared clonotypes between healthy human individuals. Germline lookup yields CDR1 MDHEN and CDR2 SYDVKM. V shed 3 bases and J shed 0 bases, with 4 bases lying between them. CDR3 length: 13 amino acids. As concerns this clone: Its antigen is currently unknown.

Naive-designated CD8 cells lacked CD45RO, were positively enriched for CCR7, and omitted terminally differentiated effector memory CD45RA+ cells. Caucasian adults residing in Nashville, Tennessee made up all the donors. Findings of the study overall: Large sequencing depth failed to make sorted-subset sequencing complete, rarefaction showed. Only blood was sampled; tissue repertoires likely differ.

The authors ran the assay at deep level. Clones were sequenced by immunoSEQ multiplex PCR, and TCRdb holds only the in-frame ones, with some missing. The data hold about 870,000 clones, with 80% to 95% observed a single time. The source material was naive CD8+ T cells sorted from blood. The TCR sequence derives from a man in his thirties or forties in good health. V is TRBV28 and J is TRBJ2-3; D unclear. This CDR3 reads CASSLTSTDTQYF. In DNA, the CDR3 is TGTGCCAGCAGTTTGACTAGCACAGATACGCAGTATTTT.